These T cell receptor beta chains were read from a single sample in a study of T-cell reconstitution after alpha-beta-depleted transplantation in children. TCRdb redid the calling of the PCR reads with MiXCR, one entry per CDR3 protein. There are 150,000 to 200,000 distinct CDR3 sequences in the sample; 13% to 15% occur only once, and less than 15% lies in the top ten. The sequenced sample was PBMCs from the stem cell graft donor, obtained from the stem cell graft. The origin of the receptors is a human donor who donated a stem cell graft to a child with acute lymphoblastic leukemia. CDR3s include the opening cysteine and the closing phenylalanine or tryptophan. Fields, in order: D gene, V gene, J gene, clone size, CDR3 protein, CDR3 DNA. A D gene is named only where the DNA matches it firmly. The size entry is marked missing in some rows and otherwise reads once, few, many or a size class.

D gene: TRBD2
V gene: TRBV3-1
J gene: TRBJ2-5
clone size: NA
CDR3 protein: CACCQTEREGETQYF
CDR3 DNA: TGTGCCTGCTGCCAAACCGAGCGGGAGGGAGAGACCCAGTACTTC

D gene: NA
V gene: TRBV5-1
J gene: TRBJ2-2
clone size: many
CDR3 protein: CASSLYRTGELFF
CDR3 DNA: TGCGCCAGCAGCTTGTACCGGACCGGGGAGCTGTTTTTT

D gene: NA
V gene: TRBV2
J gene: TRBJ1-2
clone size: NA
CDR3 protein: CASNQQGIYGYTF
CDR3 DNA: TGTGCCAGCAACCAACAGGGCATCTATGGCTACACCTTC

D gene: NA
V gene: TRBV5-1
J gene: TRBJ2-6
clone size: many
CDR3 protein: CASSFREGANVLTF
CDR3 DNA: TGCGCCAGCAGCTTCAGAGAGGGGGCCAACGTCCTGACTTTC

D gene: TRBD2
V gene: TRBV27
J gene: TRBJ2-2
clone size: NA
CDR3 protein: CAISPTGLAGGPVGELFF
CDR3 DNA: TGTGCCATCAGTCCGACGGGACTAGCGGGAGGGCCTGTCGGGGAGCTGTTTTTT

D gene: TRBD1
V gene: TRBV7-2
J gene: TRBJ1-1
clone size: few
CDR3 protein: CASSPGQADTEAFF
CDR3 DNA: TGTGCCAGCAGCCCCGGACAGGCAGACACTGAAGCTTTCTTT

D gene: TRBD1
V gene: TRBV7-9
J gene: TRBJ1-2
clone size: NA
CDR3 protein: CASSHTLPGTGDGYTF
CDR3 DNA: TGTGCCAGCAGCCATACCCTTCCCGGGACAGGCGATGGCTACACCTTC

D gene: TRBD1
V gene: TRBV10-3
J gene: TRBJ1-2
clone size: many
CDR3 protein: CAISAQGAVGYTF
CDR3 DNA: TGTGCCATCAGTGCACAGGGGGCGGTTGGCTACACCTTC

D gene: NA
V gene: TRBV27
J gene: TRBJ2-1
clone size: many
CDR3 protein: CASTLRTTRSSYNEQFF
CDR3 DNA: TGTGCCAGCACTTTACGCACAACCCGGAGCTCCTACAATGAGCAGTTCTTC

D gene: TRBD2
V gene: TRBV20-1
J gene: TRBJ2-1
clone size: many
CDR3 protein: CSARAGLAGAEQFF
CDR3 DNA: TGCAGTGCTAGAGCGGGACTAGCGGGGGCTGAGCAGTTCTTC

D gene: NA
V gene: TRBV25-1
J gene: TRBJ2-7
clone size: NA
CDR3 protein: CASSESGERYEQYF
CDR3 DNA: TGTGCCAGCAGTGAATCGGGGGAGAGGTACGAGCAGTACTTC

D gene: NA
V gene: TRBV6-5
J gene: TRBJ1-4
clone size: few
CDR3 protein: CASSYSSGGANEKLFF
CDR3 DNA: TGTGCCAGCAGTTACTCGAGTGGGGGGGCTAATGAAAAACTGTTTTTT

D gene: TRBD1
V gene: TRBV29-1
J gene: TRBJ2-7
clone size: many
CDR3 protein: CSVEAPLNRGYSYEQYF
CDR3 DNA: TGCAGCGTTGAAGCACCCCTTAACAGGGGCTACTCCTACGAGCAGTACTTC

D gene: TRBD2
V gene: TRBV30
J gene: TRBJ2-3
clone size: few
CDR3 protein: CAWSGGGRSTDTQYF
CDR3 DNA: TGTGCCTGGAGTGGTGGCGGGAGAAGCACAGATACGCAGTATTTT

D gene: NA
V gene: TRBV7-9
J gene: TRBJ2-7
clone size: many
CDR3 protein: CASSRGNMGGRTYEQYF
CDR3 DNA: TGTGCCAGCAGCCGGGGGAACATGGGGGGAAGGACCTACGAGCAGTACTTC

D gene: TRBD1
V gene: TRBV24-1
J gene: TRBJ1-5
clone size: NA
CDR3 protein: CATETGLVGNQPQHF
CDR3 DNA: TGTGCCACCGAGACAGGGTTGGTCGGCAATCAGCCCCAGCATTTT